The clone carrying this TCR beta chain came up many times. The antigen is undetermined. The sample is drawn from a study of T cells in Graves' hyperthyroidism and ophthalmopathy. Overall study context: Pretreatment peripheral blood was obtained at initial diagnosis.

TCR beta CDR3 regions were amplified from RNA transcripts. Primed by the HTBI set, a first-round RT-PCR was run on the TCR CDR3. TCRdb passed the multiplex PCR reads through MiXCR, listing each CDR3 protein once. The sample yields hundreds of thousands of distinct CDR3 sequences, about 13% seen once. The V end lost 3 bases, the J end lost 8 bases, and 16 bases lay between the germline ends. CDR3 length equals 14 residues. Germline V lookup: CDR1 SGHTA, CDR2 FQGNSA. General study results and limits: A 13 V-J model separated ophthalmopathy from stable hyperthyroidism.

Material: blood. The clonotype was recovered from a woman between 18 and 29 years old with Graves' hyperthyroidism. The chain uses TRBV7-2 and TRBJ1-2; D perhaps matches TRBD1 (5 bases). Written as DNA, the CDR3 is TGTGCCAGCAGCTTCAGGACAACCGAGGGAGGCTACACCTTC. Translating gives CASSFRTTEGGYTF.